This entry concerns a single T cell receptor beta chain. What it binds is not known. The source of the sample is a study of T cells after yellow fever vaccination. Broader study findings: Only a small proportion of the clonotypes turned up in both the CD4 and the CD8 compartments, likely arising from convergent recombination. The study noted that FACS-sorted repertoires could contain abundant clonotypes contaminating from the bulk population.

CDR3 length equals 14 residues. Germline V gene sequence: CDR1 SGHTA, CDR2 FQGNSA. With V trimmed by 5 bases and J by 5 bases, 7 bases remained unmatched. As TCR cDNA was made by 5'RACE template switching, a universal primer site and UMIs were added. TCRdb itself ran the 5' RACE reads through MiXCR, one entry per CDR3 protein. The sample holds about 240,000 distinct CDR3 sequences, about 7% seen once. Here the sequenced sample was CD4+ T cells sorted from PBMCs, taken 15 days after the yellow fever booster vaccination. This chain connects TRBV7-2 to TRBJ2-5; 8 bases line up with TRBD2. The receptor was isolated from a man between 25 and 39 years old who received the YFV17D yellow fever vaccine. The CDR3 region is CASSRGGALETQYF. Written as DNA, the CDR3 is TGTGCCAGCAGCCGGGGGGGGGCGCTGGAGACCCAGTACTTC.